This T cell receptor beta chain was sequenced in a study of T cell responses to AZD1222 COVID-19 vaccine. Whole-study findings and limits: Females made up more of the donors, who were largely white British, and clonal diversity may have come out too low.

Comments on this clone: Its antigen is still unknown.

The data were produced by immunoSEQ multiplex PCR, yet TCRdb's version contains in-frame clones alone and is incomplete. The sample consists of about 190,000 clones, 85% to 95% of them appearing once. V shed 4 bases and J shed 6 bases, with 11 bases lying between them. The length of the CDR3 is 13 residues. CDR1 is SGHRS and CDR2 is YFSETQ in the germline V gene. The sample in question was peripheral blood, obtained on day 0 of AZD1222 vaccination. The chain is built from TRBV5-1 and TRBJ1-5; no reliable D call. This TCR came from an adult in good health. The DNA of the CDR3 is TGCGCCAGCAGCCCAGAAGGTCCTCAGCCCCAGCATTTT. Translating it yields CASSPEGPQPQHF.